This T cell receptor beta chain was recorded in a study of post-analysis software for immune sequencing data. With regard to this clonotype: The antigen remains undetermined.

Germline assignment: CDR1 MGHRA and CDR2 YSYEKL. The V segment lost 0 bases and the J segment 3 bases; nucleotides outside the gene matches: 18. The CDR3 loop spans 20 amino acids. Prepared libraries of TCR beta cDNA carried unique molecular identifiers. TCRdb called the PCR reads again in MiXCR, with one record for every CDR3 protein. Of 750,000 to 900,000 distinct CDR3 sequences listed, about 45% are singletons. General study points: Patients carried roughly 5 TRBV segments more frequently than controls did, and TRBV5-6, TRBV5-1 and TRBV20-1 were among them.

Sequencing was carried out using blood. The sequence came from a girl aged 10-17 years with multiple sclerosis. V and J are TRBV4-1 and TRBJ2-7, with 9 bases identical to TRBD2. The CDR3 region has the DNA TGCGCCAGCAGCCAAGATAGCCTCGGAGCGGGAGGTGGGGTCCGCTACGAGCAGTACTTC. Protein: CASSQDSLGAGGGVRYEQYF.